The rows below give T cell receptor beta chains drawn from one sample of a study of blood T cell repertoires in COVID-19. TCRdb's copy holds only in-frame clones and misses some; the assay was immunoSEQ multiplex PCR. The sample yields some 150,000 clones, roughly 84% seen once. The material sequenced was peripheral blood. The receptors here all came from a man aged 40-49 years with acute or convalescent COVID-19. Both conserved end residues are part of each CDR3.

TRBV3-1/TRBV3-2	CASSQWNRGDTQYF
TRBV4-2	CASSRKDRTNYGYTF
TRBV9	CASSVGGGGGNEQFF
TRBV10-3	CAISERGDTEAFF
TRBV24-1	CATTPDAQGIHEQYF
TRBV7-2	CASSSTGRETQYF
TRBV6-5	CASSYKGDSGELFF
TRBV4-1	CASSQEGTGNTIYF
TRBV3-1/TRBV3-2	CASSPDPDRVETQYF
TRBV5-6	CASSTLQGGLYNEQFF
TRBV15	CATSSQGARDTGELFF
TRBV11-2	CASSLGTVTGETQYF
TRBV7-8	CASSWGEGTNAYEQYF
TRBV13	CASSLDARSEQFF